This T cell receptor (beta chain) was profiled in a study of blood T cell repertoires in COVID-19. TCRdb's copy holds only in-frame clones and misses some; the assay was immunoSEQ multiplex PCR. The sample includes under 130,000 clones, over 75% seen only once; the top ten take roughly 4.5%. The germline V gene has CDR1 MDHEN and CDR2 SYDVKM. The CDR3 has 13 residues. The V segment lost 5 bases and the J segment 8 bases; nucleotides outside the gene matches: 8. The chain links TRBV28 to TRBJ1-2; TRBD1 aligns across 7 bases. Sequenced: peripheral blood. The receptor's source is a man between 50 and 59 years old with acute or convalescent COVID-19. The CDR3 sequence is CASSRSTGQGYTF. The CDR3 bases are TGTGCCAGCAGTCGATCGACAGGGCAGGGCTACACCTTC.